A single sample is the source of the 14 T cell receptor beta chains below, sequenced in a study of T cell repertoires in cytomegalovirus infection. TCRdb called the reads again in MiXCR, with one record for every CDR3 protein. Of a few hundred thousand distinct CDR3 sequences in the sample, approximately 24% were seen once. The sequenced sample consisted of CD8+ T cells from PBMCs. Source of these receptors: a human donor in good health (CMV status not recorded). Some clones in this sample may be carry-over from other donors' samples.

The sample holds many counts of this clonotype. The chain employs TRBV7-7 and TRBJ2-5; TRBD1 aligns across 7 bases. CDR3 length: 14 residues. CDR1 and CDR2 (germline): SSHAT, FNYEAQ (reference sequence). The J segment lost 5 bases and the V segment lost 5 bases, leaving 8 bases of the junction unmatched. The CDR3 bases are TGTGCCAGCAGCACCCTTACAGGGGTCGAGACCCAGTACTTC. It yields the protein CASSTLTGVETQYF.

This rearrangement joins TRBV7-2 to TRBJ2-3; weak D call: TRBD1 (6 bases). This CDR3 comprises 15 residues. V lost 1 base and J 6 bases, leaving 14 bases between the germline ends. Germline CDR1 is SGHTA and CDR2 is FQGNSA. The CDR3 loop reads CASSLEQGSIDTQYF. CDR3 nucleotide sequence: TGTGCCAGCAGCTTAGAGCAGGGGTCAATCGATACGCAGTATTTT.

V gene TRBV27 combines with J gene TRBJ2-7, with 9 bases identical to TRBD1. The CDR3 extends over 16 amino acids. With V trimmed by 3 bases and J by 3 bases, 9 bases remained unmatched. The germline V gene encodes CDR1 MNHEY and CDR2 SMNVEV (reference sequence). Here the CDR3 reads CASSFLGGTGFYEQYF. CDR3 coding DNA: TGTGCCAGCAGTTTCCTAGGGGGGACAGGGTTCTACGAGCAGTACTTC.

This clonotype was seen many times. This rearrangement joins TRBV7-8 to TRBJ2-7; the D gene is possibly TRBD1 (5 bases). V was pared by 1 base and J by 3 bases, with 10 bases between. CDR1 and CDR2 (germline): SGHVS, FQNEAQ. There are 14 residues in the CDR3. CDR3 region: CASSLEDSYYEQYF. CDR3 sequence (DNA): TGTGCCAGCAGCTTAGAAGACAGTTACTACGAGCAGTACTTC.

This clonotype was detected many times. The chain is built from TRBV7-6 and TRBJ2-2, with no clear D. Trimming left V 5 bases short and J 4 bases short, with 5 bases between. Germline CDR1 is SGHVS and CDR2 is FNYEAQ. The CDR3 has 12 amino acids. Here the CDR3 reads CASSPGTGELFF. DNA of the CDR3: TGTGCCAGCAGCCCCGGCACCGGGGAGCTGTTTTTT.

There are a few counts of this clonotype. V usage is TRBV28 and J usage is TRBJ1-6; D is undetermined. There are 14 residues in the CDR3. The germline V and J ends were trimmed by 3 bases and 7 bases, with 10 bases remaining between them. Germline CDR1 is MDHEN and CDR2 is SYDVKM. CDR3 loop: CASSLEVENSPLHF. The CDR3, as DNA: TGTGCCAGCAGTTTGGAGGTCGAGAATTCACCCCTCCACTTT.

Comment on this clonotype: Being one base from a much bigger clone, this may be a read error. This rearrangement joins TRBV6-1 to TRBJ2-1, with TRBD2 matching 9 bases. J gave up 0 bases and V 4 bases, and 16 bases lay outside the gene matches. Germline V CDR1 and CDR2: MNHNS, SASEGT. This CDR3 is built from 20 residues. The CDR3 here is CASSVIGTSRGDPSYNEQFF. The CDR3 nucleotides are TGTGCCAGCAGTGTAATTGGGACTAGCAGGGGGGATCCCTCCTACAATGAGCAGTTCTTC.

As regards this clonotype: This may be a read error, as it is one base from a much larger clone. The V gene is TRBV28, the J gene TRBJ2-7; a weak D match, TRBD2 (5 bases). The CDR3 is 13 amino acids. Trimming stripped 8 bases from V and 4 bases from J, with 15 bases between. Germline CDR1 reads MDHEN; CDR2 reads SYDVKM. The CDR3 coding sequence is TGTGCCAGCCGGGGTCTCAGATCGTACGAGCAGTACTTC. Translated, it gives CASRGLRSYEQYF.

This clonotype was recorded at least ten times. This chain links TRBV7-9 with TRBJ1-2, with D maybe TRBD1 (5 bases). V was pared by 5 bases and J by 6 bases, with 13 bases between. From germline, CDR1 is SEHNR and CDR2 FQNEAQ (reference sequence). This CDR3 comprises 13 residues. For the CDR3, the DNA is TGTGCCAGCAGCGGATCGACAGAGGATGGCTACACCTTC. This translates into CASSGSTEDGYTF. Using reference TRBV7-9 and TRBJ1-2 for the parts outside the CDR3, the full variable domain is DTGVSQNPRHKITKRGQNVTFRCDPISEHNRLYWYRQTLGQGPEFLTYFQNEAQLEKSRLLSDRFSAERPKGSFSTLEIQRTEQGDSAMYLCASSGSTEDGYTFGSGTRLTVV.

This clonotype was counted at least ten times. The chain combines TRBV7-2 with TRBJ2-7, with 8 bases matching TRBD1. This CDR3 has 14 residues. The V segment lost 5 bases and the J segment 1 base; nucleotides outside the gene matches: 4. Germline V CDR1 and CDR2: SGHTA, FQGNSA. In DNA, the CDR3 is TGTGCCAGCAGCGACCGGACAGGGTCCTACGAGCAGTACTTC. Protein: CASSDRTGSYEQYF.

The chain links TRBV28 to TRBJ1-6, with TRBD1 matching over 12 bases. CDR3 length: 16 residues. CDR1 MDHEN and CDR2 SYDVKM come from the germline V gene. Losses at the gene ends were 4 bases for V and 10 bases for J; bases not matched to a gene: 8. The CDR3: CASSSPGQGAKSPLHF. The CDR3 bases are TGTGCCAGCAGTTCCCCGGGACAGGGGGCAAAATCACCCCTCCACTTT.

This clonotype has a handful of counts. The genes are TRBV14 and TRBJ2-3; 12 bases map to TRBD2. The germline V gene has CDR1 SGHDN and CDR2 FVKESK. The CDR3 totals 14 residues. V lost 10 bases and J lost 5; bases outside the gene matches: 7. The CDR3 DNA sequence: TGTGCCACCAGGACTAGCGGGGTTGAAGATACGCAGTATTTT. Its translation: CATRTSGVEDTQYF. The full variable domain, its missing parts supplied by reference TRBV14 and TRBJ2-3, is EAGVTQFPSHSVIEKGQTVTLRCDPISGHDNLYWYRRVMGKEIKFLLHFVKESKQDESGMPNNRFLAERTGGTYSTLKVQPAELEDSGVYFCATRTSGVEDTQYFGPGTRLTVL.

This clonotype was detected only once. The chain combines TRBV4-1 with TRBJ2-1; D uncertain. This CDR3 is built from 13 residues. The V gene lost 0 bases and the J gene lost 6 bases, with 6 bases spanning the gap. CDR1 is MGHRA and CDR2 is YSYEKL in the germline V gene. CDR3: CASSQDRVNEQFF. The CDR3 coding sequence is TGCGCCAGCAGCCAAGATCGGGTCAATGAGCAGTTCTTC.

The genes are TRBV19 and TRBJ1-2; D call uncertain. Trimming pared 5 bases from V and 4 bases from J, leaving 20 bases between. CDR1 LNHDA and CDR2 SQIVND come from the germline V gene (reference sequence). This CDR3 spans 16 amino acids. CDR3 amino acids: CASSAGWPPEPYGYTF. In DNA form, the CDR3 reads TGTGCCAGTAGTGCCGGCTGGCCGCCGGAGCCCTATGGCTACACCTTC.